Shown below are 25 T cell receptor beta chains from a single sample sequenced in a study of cytomegalovirus exposure and HLA in healthy donors. PCR amplification relied on 60 Vbeta primers (plus 13 Jbeta primers). Produced via immunoSEQ multiplex PCR; TCRdb's table is partial and in-frame only. Here the sample spans about 180,000 clones, about 77% being singletons. The sequenced material came from PBMCs. These receptors came from a man aged 55 to 70 in good health and CMV-seronegative.

The V gene is TRBV2, the J gene TRBJ2-6, with D unresolved. From germline, CDR1 is SNHLY and CDR2 FYNNEI. V was clipped by 4 bases and J by 0 bases, with 7 bases between them. This CDR3 is 15 amino acids long. The CDR3: CASSAGGSGANVLTF. The DNA for the CDR3 is TGTGCCAGCAGTGCCGGTGGCTCTGGGGCCAACGTCCTGACTTTC.

The chain uses TRBV28 and TRBJ2-2; D perhaps matches TRBD2 (6 bases). From germline, CDR1 is MDHEN and CDR2 SYDVKM. The length of the CDR3 is 15 residues. Trimming shortened V by 3 bases and J by 0 bases, and 8 bases separated the two germline ends. The CDR3, as DNA: TGTGCCAGCAGTTTCGGCGGGACGAACACCGGGGAGCTGTTTTTT. Protein sequence: CASSFGGTNTGELFF.

The rearrangement links TRBV15 to TRBJ1-4; the match to TRBD1 covers 7 bases. Germline lookup yields CDR1 LNHNV and CDR2 YYDKDF (reference sequence). Trimming cost V 5 bases and J 0 bases; bases outside gene matches: 3. The length of the CDR3 is 15 residues. In nucleotides, the CDR3 is TGTGCCACCAGCGGCAGGGGGGCAACTAATGAAAAACTGTTTTTT. Amino acid sequence: CATSGRGATNEKLFF.

The chain is built from TRBV9 and TRBJ2-7; 12 bases are a match to TRBD1. CDR3 size: 15 residues. J gave up 4 bases and V 3 bases, and 5 bases lay outside the gene matches. Germline V CDR1 and CDR2: SGDLS, YYNGEE. CDR3 sequence: CASSAGQGAGYEQYF. In DNA form, the CDR3 reads TGTGCCAGCAGCGCGGGACAGGGGGCGGGGTACGAGCAGTACTTC.

V and J are TRBV5-6 and TRBJ2-7; D may be TRBD1 (6 bases). The CDR3 spans 13 residues. Germline CDR1 reads SGHDT; CDR2 reads YYEEEE. V shed 2 bases and J shed 5 bases, with 11 bases lying between them. The CDR3 region is CASSFGTCDEQYF. As DNA, the CDR3 is TGTGCCAGCAGCTTCGGGACATGTGACGAGCAGTACTTC. Complete variable domain (other parts from reference TRBV5-6 and TRBJ2-7): DAGVTQSPTHLIKTRGQQVTLRCSPKSGHDTVSWYQQALGQGPQFIFQYYEEEERQRGNFPDRFSGHQFPNYSSELNVNALLLGDSALYLCASSFGTCDEQYFGPGTRLTVT.

The rearrangement links TRBV2 to TRBJ2-6; D possibly corresponds to TRBD1 (6 bases). The CDR3 contains 14 residues. The germline V and J ends were trimmed by 11 bases and 1 base, with 12 bases remaining between them. Germline V gives CDR1 SNHLY, CDR2 FYNNEI. The CDR3 DNA reads TGTGCCGGATCACAGGGTTCTGGGGCCAACGTCCTGACTTTC. Translating it yields CAGSQGSGANVLTF. The full variable domain, completed using reference TRBV2 and TRBJ2-6, is EPEVTQTPSHQVTQMGQEVILRCVPISNHLYFYWYRQILGQKVEFLVSFYNNEISEKSEIFDDQFSVERPDGSNFTLKIRSTKLEDSAMYFCAGSQGSGANVLTFGAGSRLTVL.

The rearrangement joins TRBV7-6 to TRBJ1-2; 7 positions agree with TRBD1. Germline V CDR1 and CDR2: SGHVS, FNYEAQ. The CDR3 consists of 15 residues. The ends lost 0 bases at V and 4 bases at J; junction bases unmatched: 5. CDR3 sequence (DNA): TGTGCCAGCAGCTTAGCCGAGACAGGGCCCTATGGCTACACCTTC. This encodes CASSLAETGPYGYTF.

J is TRBJ1-1 and V is TRBV19; 7 bases fit TRBD1. CDR1 and CDR2 from the germline V gene are LNHDA and SQIVND (reference sequence). This CDR3 has 17 residues. V was pared by 2 bases and J by 3 bases, with 12 bases of the junction left unmatched. The CDR3 nucleotides read TGTGCCAGTAGTATACGCAAAGGCGAGACAGGGCACACTGAAGCTTTCTTT. Translated, it gives CASSIRKGETGHTEAFF.

Only a few counts were recorded for this clone. The chain employs TRBV29-1 and TRBJ1-1, with no clear D. Deletions cut 1 base from V and 1 base from J, with 13 bases between. CDR1 is SQVTM, CDR2 ANQGSEA, per germline. CDR3 size: 15 residues. The chain's CDR3 is CSVEVRGRWNTEAFF. CDR3 nucleotide sequence: TGCAGCGTTGAAGTACGTGGCAGATGGAACACTGAAGCTTTCTTT.

CDR3 sequence (DNA): TGTGCCAGCTCCGGGACTAGCGGGATAAATGAGCAGTTCTTC. Protein sequence: CASSGTSGINEQFF. The chain uses TRBV11-3 and TRBJ2-1; TRBD2 agrees at 13 bases. V lost 8 bases, J lost 7 bases, and 5 bases stayed unmatched. The CDR3 covers 14 residues. Germline V gives CDR1 SGHNT, CDR2 YENEEA.

The V gene is TRBV5-4, the J gene TRBJ2-3; D might be TRBD2 (6 bases). This CDR3 is built from 15 residues. The germline V gene encodes CDR1 SGHNT and CDR2 YYREEE (reference sequence). Trimming left V 0 bases short and J 3 bases short, with 11 bases between. Here the CDR3 DNA reads TGTGCCAGCAGCTTGGCGCGGGGTAAGACAGATACGCAGTATTTT. It yields the protein CASSLARGKTDTQYF.

This clone occurred a few times. The J gene is TRBJ2-2, the V gene TRBV9; TRBD1 agrees at 8 bases. Germline V gene sequence: CDR1 SGDLS, CDR2 YYNGEE. V dropped 0 bases and J dropped 7; count of bases not matched to a gene: 5. The CDR3 sequence is 15 residues long. In DNA form, the CDR3 reads TGTGCCAGCAGCGTAGAATCTGGGACAGGCGGGGAGCTGTTTTTT. The encoded protein is CASSVESGTGGELFF.

The rearrangement joins TRBV6-1 to TRBJ1-2; D remains ambiguous. This CDR3 comprises 13 residues. V was cut by 9 bases and J by 5 bases, with 16 bases left in between. Germline loops: CDR1 MNHNS, CDR2 SASEGT. CDR3 in DNA: TGTGCCAGTTCCCCCCAGGTTTCGTATGGCTACACCTTC. Amino acid sequence: CASSPQVSYGYTF.

This clone was counted only a few times. The chain is built from TRBV29-1 and TRBJ2-7, with 9 bases lining up with TRBD1. Trimming cost V 7 bases and J 3 bases; bases outside gene matches: 10. From germline, CDR1 is SQVTM and CDR2 ANQGSEA. The CDR3 extends over 14 amino acids. For the CDR3, the DNA is TGCAGCGCCCGAACTGGACAGGGGATCTACGAGCAGTACTTC. Translation: CSARTGQGIYEQYF.

This clone has more than one count but fewer than ten. The V call is TRBV21-1, the J call TRBJ1-1; TRBD1, as called in the table, went unchecked against the DNA. TRBV21-1 counts as a pseudogene. CDR3 length equals 17 residues. In DNA, the CDR3 is TGTGCCAGCAGCAAAAGGACAGAGGAGGAACCGAACACTGAAGCTTTCTTT. Translated, it gives CASSKRTEEEPNTEAFF.

This sequence joins TRBV28 and TRBJ2-7; 8 bases are a match to TRBD1. This CDR3 spans 14 amino acids. V was clipped by 6 bases and J by 4 bases; unmatched bases: 8. The germline CDR1 and CDR2 sequences are MDHEN and SYDVKM. The CDR3 nucleotides are TGTGCCAGCAGAAACCAGGGGGCCATGTACGAGCAGTACTTC. It encodes CASRNQGAMYEQYF.

The chain carries TRBV5-1 and TRBJ1-1, with 8 bases identical to TRBD1. CDR1 is SGHRS and CDR2 is YFSETQ in the germline V gene. This CDR3 is built from 17 residues. The trim removed 4 bases at V and 0 bases at J, leaving 11 bases unmatched. DNA of the CDR3: TGCGCCAGCAGCCTAACTCCGGGACAGGCCCTGAACACTGAAGCTTTCTTT. Its protein is CASSLTPGQALNTEAFF.

In nucleotides, the CDR3 is TGTGCCAGCACCCCAGTCGGGGGTAATGAGCAGTTCTTC. Its translation: CASTPVGGNEQFF. The chain employs TRBV6-6 and TRBJ2-1; D might be TRBD2 (6 bases). CDR3 length: 13 amino acids. CDR1 is MNHNY, CDR2 SVGAGI, per germline (reference sequence). V was pared by 7 bases and J by 7 bases, with 14 bases between.

This chain uses TRBV11-3 with TRBJ2-2; TRBD2 might be the D (6 bases). The germline V gene encodes CDR1 SGHNT and CDR2 YENEEA. The CDR3 spans 14 residues. V lost 2 bases to trimming and J lost 6 bases, with 10 bases between them. In nucleotides, the CDR3 is TGTGCCAGCAGCTTAATGGGGGGTCCCGGGGAGCTGTTTTTT. This sequence encodes CASSLMGGPGELFF.

The V and J genes are TRBV5-1 and TRBJ2-1; a possible D gene is TRBD1 (6 bases). Germline V gene data show CDR1 as SGHRS and CDR2 as YFSETQ. The CDR3 totals 14 residues. V lost 0 bases, J lost 3 bases, and 7 bases lay in between. The CDR3 DNA reads as TGCGCCAGCAGCTTGGGGGACAACTACAATGAGCAGTTCTTC. It codes for CASSLGDNYNEQFF.

V is TRBV14 and J is TRBJ1-2; TRBD1 matches 11 bases. The CDR3 runs to 16 residues. Germline CDR1 reads SGHDN; CDR2 reads FVKESK. J lost 4 bases, V lost 4 bases, and 8 bases had no gene match. The CDR3 DNA sequence: TGTGCCAGCAGCCCCTATAGGGGACAGGGGGGCTATGGCTACACCTTC. Translating it yields CASSPYRGQGGYGYTF.

This clone has a single count. The rearrangement joins TRBV10-1 to TRBJ2-2, with D perhaps matching TRBD2 (5 bases). The CDR3 is made up of 13 amino acids. The germline V gene has CDR1 WNHNN and CDR2 SYGVQD (reference sequence). Trimming shortened V by 8 bases and J by 1 base, and 8 bases separated the two germline ends. CDR3 in amino acids: CASGRGNTGELFF. The CDR3 bases are TGCGCCAGCGGACGGGGGAACACCGGGGAGCTGTTTTTT.

This clone was seen once. The chain carries TRBV5-1 and TRBJ1-3; 8 bases map to TRBD1. CDR1 and CDR2 (germline): SGHRS, YFSETQ. The CDR3 totals 16 residues. V was pared by 1 base and J by 7 bases, with 10 bases of the junction left unmatched. CDR3: CASSLIPGQVINTIYF. In nucleotides, the CDR3 is TGCGCCAGCAGCTTGATTCCGGGACAGGTTATTAACACCATATATTTT.

V is TRBV5-1 and J is TRBJ2-3; 11 bases align to TRBD2. Unmatched junction bases numbered 4, after V lost 2 bases and J lost 2 bases. The CDR3 is 16 residues long. CDR1 is SGHRS and CDR2 is YFSETQ in the germline V gene. The CDR3 sequence: CASSLETSGATDTQYF. CDR3 coding DNA: TGCGCCAGCAGCTTAGAGACTAGCGGGGCCACAGATACGCAGTATTTT.

This clone showed up just a few times. V and J are TRBV18 and TRBJ2-5; 7 nucleotides agree with TRBD2. V was clipped by 0 bases and J by 4 bases; unmatched bases: 8. This CDR3 is 16 amino acids long. Germline lookup yields CDR1 KGHSH and CDR2 LQKENI. The CDR3 DNA follows: TGTGCCAGCTCACCACCCCGCTTGCGGGAGAGAGAGACCCAGTACTTC. As protein: CASSPPRLRERETQYF.